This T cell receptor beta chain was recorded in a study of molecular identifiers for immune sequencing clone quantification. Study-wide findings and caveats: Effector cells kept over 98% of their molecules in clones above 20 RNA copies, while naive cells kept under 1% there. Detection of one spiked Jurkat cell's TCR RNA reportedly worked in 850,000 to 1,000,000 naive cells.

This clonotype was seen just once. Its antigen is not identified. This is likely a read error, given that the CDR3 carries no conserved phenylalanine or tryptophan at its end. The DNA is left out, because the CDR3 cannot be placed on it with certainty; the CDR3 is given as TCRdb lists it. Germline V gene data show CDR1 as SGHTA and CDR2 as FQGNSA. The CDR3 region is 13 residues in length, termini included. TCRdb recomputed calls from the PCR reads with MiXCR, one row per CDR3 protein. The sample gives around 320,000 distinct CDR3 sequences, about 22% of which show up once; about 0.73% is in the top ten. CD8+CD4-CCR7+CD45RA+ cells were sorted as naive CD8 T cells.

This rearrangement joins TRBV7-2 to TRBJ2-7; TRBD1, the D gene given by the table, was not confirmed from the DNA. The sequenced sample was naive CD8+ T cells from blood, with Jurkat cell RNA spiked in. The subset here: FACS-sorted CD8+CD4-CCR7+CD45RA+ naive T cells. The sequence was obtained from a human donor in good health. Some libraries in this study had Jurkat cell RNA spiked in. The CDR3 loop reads CASSHGTVYEQYL.